This T cell receptor (beta chain) was profiled in a study of cytomegalovirus exposure and HLA in healthy donors. J lost 3 bases, V lost 7 bases, and 8 bases had no gene match. The germline gives CDR1 LNHDA, CDR2 SQIVND (reference sequence). The CDR3 consists of 15 residues. Sequencing was performed with immunoSEQ multiplex PCR; in TCRdb, only in-frame clones are kept and a portion is missing. The table lists some 150,000 clones, 94% of them singletons, with less than 2% in the top ten. The chain links TRBV19 to TRBJ2-1, with TRBD2 matching over 8 bases. The sample was PBMCs. The origin of this receptor is a young man in good health and CMV-seropositive. The CDR3 region is CASTTLAGRYNEQFF. The CDR3 DNA reads TGTGCCAGTACCACCCTAGCGGGCCGCTACAATGAGCAGTTCTTC.